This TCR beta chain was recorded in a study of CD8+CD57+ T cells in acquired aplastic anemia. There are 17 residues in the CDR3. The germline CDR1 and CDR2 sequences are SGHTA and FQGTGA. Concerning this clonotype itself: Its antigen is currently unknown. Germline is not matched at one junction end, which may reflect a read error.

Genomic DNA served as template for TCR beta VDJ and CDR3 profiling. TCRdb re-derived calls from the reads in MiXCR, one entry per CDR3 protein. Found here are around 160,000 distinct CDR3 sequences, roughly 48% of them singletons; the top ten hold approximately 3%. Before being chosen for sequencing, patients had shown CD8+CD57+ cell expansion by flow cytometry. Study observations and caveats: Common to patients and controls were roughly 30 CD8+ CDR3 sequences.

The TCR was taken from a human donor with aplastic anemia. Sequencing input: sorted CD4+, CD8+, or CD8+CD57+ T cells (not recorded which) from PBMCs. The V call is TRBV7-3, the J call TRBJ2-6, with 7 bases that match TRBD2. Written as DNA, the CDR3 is TGTGCCAGCAGCGTTGCTAGCGGAAAAACTGGGGCCAACGTTCTGACTTTC. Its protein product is CASSVASGKTGANVLTF.